Reported below is one T cell receptor (beta chain). The antigen is unknown. This sample is part of a study of T cell responses to AZD1222 COVID-19 vaccine. Notes on the study in general: Researchers report vaccine-associated CD4 TCRs spanning spike, with dominance at 160-218 and 743-854.

The V end was cut by 5 bases, the J end by 0 bases, with 11 bases between. The CDR3 totals 15 residues. Germline CDR1 and CDR2: LNHNV and YYDKDF (reference sequence). Method: immunoSEQ multiplex PCR; TCRdb's copy keeps in-frame clones and lacks some. Here the sample spans about 110,000 clones, over 90% being singletons. The sequenced sample was peripheral blood, obtained 28 days after the second AZD1222 dose. The rearrangement joins TRBV15 to TRBJ1-3; tentatively, D is TRBD1 (6 bases). This TCR derives from an adult who received the AZD1222 COVID-19 vaccine. The CDR3, as DNA: TGTGCCACCAGCTCGGGACACGTCTCTGGAAACACCATATATTTT. Translating it yields CATSSGHVSGNTIYF.